This T cell receptor beta chain comes out of a study of cytomegalovirus exposure and HLA in healthy donors (dated by TCRdb to the late 2010s). In terms of the full investigation: An earlier analysis of roughly 570 of the donors reported 276 Gb of sequence data and 90 million to 120 million unique TCR beta sequences obtained from some 170 million T cells. An early release covering 550 to 650 HLA-typed donors comprised about 290 gigabases of sequencing data and roughly 86 million unique TCR sequences. Of the roughly 410 genotyped donors, 81% were placed in the genetic ancestry cluster associated with self-reported Caucasian donors. The study was designed to test whether signatures of past pathogen exposure could be identified by cataloging public T cell receptors. The study used immunosequencing to profile the T cell repertoires of approximately 650 subjects and linked those repertoires to cytomegalovirus serostatus. Besides the first cohort of about 730 subjects, a separate validation cohort made up of 120 or so different subjects was used. The study combined high-throughput TCR immunosequencing, statistical association of individual TCRs with disease status, and machine learning to predict cytomegalovirus infection status. In a later analysis, previously published TCR beta repertoires from 500 to 750 donors were re-analyzed and high-resolution HLA genotyping was added so that TCR occurrence patterns could be studied. Rather than drawing on any new phenotypic data, the later analysis identified candidate immune exposures from TCR beta sequences and the way those sequences occurred across donors. An earlier analysis of fewer than 750 of the donors used high-throughput TCR beta sequencing to judge whether each TCR beta V gene segment behaved as functional or pseudogenic. Donor age, sex, ethnicity and CMV serostatus were compiled alongside the repertoire data. A later genetic analysis used genome-wide SNP genotypes for about 60% of the 666 donors, treating that subset as a discovery cohort. All discovery cohort repertoires had been generated on a single sequencing platform. Class I and class II HLA loci were covered by the typing at four-digit resolution. The number of typed donors differed by locus: roughly 629-630 for A, B, C, DRB1 and DQB1; 522 for DQA1; approximately 610 for DPA1; and 400 to 480 for DPB1. Several DR-DQ haplotypes were handled as single units for association and clustering because linkage in the cohort was strong. Among about 390 genotyped donors of the cohort, an average of around 240,000 unique TCR beta nucleotide sequences were sequenced per donor, around 20% of them non-productive. Broad study findings and their caveats: The authors suggested that the approach could potentially be generalized to other disease states and immunological phenotypes. Correlated functional status among segregating V segments might reflect linkage disequilibrium, but an unknown experimental factor could not be ruled out. A group of highly shared sequence variants was considered likely to be a technical artifact of the sequencing pipeline. A later analysis found that HLA-associated TCR beta chains were more clonally expanded and had lower generation probabilities than equally common non-associated chains. A later genetic analysis reported fewer N-insertions in productive TCRs among donors in an Asian-associated ancestry cluster than the roughly 690-donor mean. In a later analysis, most CMV-associated TCR beta chains were found to appear HLA-restricted, with HLA associations seemingly driven largely by CMV exposure. Because counts were too low, about 15 rarely observed V segments, including chromosome 9 orphons, were left out of the earlier analysis of some 600 of the donors. Several of the top co-occurrence clusters appeared to be linked to parvovirus B19, influenza, CMV and Epstein-Barr virus, according to a later analysis. A later analysis found that TCR association rates varied across HLA loci, with DRB1 alleles showing the most associated TCRs and HLA-C alleles the fewest. The presence/absence analyses assumed that sequencing depth was roughly uniform across donors, and that assumption may not be true. V-gene and J-gene trimming of TCR beta chains was associated with a missense DCLRE1C variant in a later genetic analysis, and the association was replicated in an independent cohort. A further reported finding was that TCR beta sequences accurately predicted the HLA-A and HLA-B alleles for most subjects in the first cohort. A total of about 180 TCR beta chains were listed by the study as associated with cytomegalovirus. The cohort was sequenced for TCR beta chains only, and without alpha or paired-chain data the features that could be detected were limited. The classifier was reported to diagnose cytomegalovirus status with high specificity and sensitivity in both the original cohort and the validation cohort. Specific HLA alleles were associated with about 17,000 TCR beta sequences at a false discovery rate of 0.05 in a later analysis. Most TCR sequences were seen in very few donors, while some public TCRs were found in many individuals. The 87-base-pair reads could not distinguish some IMGT-functional V segments, including TRBV6-2 and TRBV6-3, so those segments were excluded. A few of the identified cytomegalovirus-associated TCR beta chains were confirmed in vitro to be specific for cytomegalovirus antigens. Because HLA typing was missing for some donors at each locus, association tests included only the typed subset. CMV serostatus was the only immune exposure information available for the cohort. An earlier analysis of some 560 of the donors showed that most TCR beta V segments appeared in productive rearrangements either about 87% or about 30% of the time, which broadly matched IMGT annotations. When HLA alleles, especially DR and DQ, strongly co-occurred, attributing TCR associations to individual alleles was difficult.

Per the germline V gene (reference sequence), MNHNY is the CDR1 and SVGAGI is the CDR2. The CDR3 spans 16 residues, from the cysteine through the phenylalanine. The CDR3 DNA has 48 bases and is translated from base 1. Trimming accounts for 6 bases at V and 3 bases at J, while the number of junction bases matched to no gene is 11. The cohort was made up of 666 healthy bone marrow donors. At the time of sampling, all cohort members were nominally healthy, though unrecorded immune exposures were likely present. The donor tested CMV seropositive, placing the donor among the roughly 300 seropositive members of the cohort. Every donor gave a peripheral blood sample, and the peripheral blood mononuclear cells from that sample were used for TCR beta sequencing. Genomic DNA was extracted from the blood cell samples with the Qiagen DNeasy Blood Extraction Kit. A note on this clone: Its binding antigen is unknown. One base away there is no much larger clone; base qualities are not given.

The receptor library was made with the immunoSEQ multiplex PCR assay. The multiplex PCR relied on a mix of 60 forward primers for TCR Vbeta segments and 13 reverse primers for TCR Jbeta segments. Amplification of the CDR3 region of rearranged TCR beta genes was performed with a multiplex PCR assay on genomic DNA. Amplified TCR beta libraries were sequenced as 87-base-pair reads on the Illumina HiSeq System. For the original study's pipeline: A later analysis counted approximately 76 million unique TCR beta chains across the 600 to 850 repertoires, and 10 million to 11 million of these chains were shared by at least two donors. Raw reads were error-corrected and collapsed into unique sequences by a nearest-neighbor algorithm in which closely related sequences were merged to remove PCR and sequencing errors. V, D and J gene segments were assigned by aligning CDR3 sequences to IMGT reference sequences. For a sequence to be retained, a match of at least six nucleotides to both a V gene segment and a J gene segment was required. Rearrangements were classified as productive when the CDR3 lacked stop codons and remained in frame with V and J, and all other rearrangements were classified as non-productive. Following IMGT convention, CDR3 was defined as the stretch from the second conserved V-encoded cysteine to the conserved J-encoded phenylalanine. The earlier analysis of some 600 of the donors excluded sequences that lacked an unambiguous match to a single V gene segment. In an earlier analysis of 587 of the donors, V segments were called functional above 56.7% productive rearrangements and were called segregating when the between-donor standard deviation exceeded 5%. A statistical classification framework was built to diagnose cytomegalovirus status from the catalog of TCR beta chain sequences. A later analysis assigned V and J genes by comparing TCR nucleotide sequences with IMGT/GENE-DB human TR gene sequences. In a later analysis, CDR3 sequences and most-parsimonious VDJ recombination scenarios were assigned using the TCRdist pipeline. In a later analysis, every TCR beta chain was defined by the combination of its CDR3 amino acid sequence and its V-gene family, and reads without a unique V-gene family were dropped. As a way to deal with suspected cross-contamination and a sequencing artifact, a later analysis dropped more than 500 nucleotide sequences that were highly shared and had low generation probability. In a later analysis, a clonal expansion index for each public chain was calculated from normalized within-repertoire ranks of inferred template counts. A later analysis computed generation probabilities with a VDJ recombination model fitted to out-of-frame rearrangements, and checked the results against IGoR. Hypergeometric tests were used in a later analysis to score TCR-TCR, TCR-HLA and TCR-CMV co-occurrence, with a repertoire-size bias correction applied to the TCR pairs. A later analysis estimated false discovery rates by permuting HLA or CMV assignments 20 times. In a later analysis, co-occurring TCRs were grouped using DBSCAN, and TCRdist sequence similarity was added for clustering within HLA-allele-positive subsets. Repertoires with fewer than 30,000 or more than 120,000 public chains, plus five repertoires with anomalous nucleotide sharing, were excluded from co-occurrence clustering. Imported from immuneACCESS, the table was reduced by TCRdb to in-frame sequences with V and J called. These copies leave out some clones; in studies compared against another copy, an unresolved V gene accounts for under half, and the cause of the remainder is not known. V, J and clone size derive from that table, while D and trimming were established from the DNA sequence. The sample yields fewer than 200,000 clones; roughly 82% were counted once. Around 1.5% of the sample comes from the top ten.

The receptor was isolated from a girl aged 10-17 years in good health and CMV-seropositive. Sequenced material: PBMCs. The chain links TRBV6-6 with TRBJ2-5; TRBD1 aligns with 9 central bases. CDR3 region: CASRPTGGSGEETQYF. The DNA reads TGTGCCAGCAGGCCAACAGGGGGCTCAGGGGAAGAGACCCAGTACTTC.